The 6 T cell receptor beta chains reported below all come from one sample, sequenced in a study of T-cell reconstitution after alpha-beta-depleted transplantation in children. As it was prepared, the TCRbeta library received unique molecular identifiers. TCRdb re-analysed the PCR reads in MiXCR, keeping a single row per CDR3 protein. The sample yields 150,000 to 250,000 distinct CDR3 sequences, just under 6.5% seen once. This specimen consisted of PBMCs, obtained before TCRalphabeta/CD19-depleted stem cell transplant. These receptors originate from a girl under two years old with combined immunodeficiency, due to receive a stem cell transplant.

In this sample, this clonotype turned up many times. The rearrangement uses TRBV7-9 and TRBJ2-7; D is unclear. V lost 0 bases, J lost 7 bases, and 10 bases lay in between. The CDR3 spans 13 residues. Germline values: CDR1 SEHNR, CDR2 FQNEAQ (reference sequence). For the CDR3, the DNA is TGTGCCAGCAGCTTAGCGTCATCGTGGGAGCAGTACTTC. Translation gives CASSLASSWEQYF.

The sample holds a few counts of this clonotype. The CDR3 nucleotides read TGTGCCAGCAGTGACAGATTAGCGGGAGGTCAAGAGACCCAGTACTTC. Translation gives CASSDRLAGGQETQYF. The chain combines TRBV6-7 with TRBJ2-5, with 10 bases that match TRBD2. TRBV6-7 is identified as an open reading frame with a role that is uncertain. This CDR3 contains 16 residues. The V segment lost 5 bases and the J segment 2 bases; nucleotides outside the gene matches: 8.

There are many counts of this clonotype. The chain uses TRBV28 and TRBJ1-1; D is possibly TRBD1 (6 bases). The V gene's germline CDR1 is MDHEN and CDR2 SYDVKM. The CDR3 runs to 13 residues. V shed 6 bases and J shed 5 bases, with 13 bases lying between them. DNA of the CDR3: TGTGCCAGCAGCTGGACCCAGGGGACTGAAGCTTTCTTT. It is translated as CASSWTQGTEAFF.

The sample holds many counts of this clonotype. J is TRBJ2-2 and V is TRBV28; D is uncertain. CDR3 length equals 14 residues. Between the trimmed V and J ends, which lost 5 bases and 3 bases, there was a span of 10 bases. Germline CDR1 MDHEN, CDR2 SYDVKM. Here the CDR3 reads CASSGELYTGELFF. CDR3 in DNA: TGTGCCAGCAGTGGGGAATTGTACACCGGGGAGCTGTTTTTT.

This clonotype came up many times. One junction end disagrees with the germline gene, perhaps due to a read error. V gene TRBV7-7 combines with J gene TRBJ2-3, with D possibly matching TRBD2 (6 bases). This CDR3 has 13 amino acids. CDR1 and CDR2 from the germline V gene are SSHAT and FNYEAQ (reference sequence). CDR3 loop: CASSLAEADTQYF. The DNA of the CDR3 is TGTGCTAGCAGCTTAGCGGAGGCAGATACGCAGTATTTT.

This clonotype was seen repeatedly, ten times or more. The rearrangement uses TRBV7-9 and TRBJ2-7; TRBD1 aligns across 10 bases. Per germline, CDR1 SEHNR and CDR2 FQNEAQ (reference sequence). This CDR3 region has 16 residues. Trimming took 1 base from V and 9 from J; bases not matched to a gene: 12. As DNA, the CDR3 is TGTGCCAGCAGCTTAGGGCCGGGACAGGGGATTAGTTCGCAGTACTTC. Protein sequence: CASSLGPGQGISSQYF.